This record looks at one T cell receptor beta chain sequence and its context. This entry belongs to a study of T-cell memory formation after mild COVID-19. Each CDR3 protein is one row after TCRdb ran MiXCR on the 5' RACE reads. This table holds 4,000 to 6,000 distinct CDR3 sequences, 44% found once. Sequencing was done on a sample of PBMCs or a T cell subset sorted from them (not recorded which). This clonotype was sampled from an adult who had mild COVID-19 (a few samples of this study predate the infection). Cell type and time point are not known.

CDR3 DNA sequence: TGCGCCAGCCGAAAAGACCGGGACCGCAGTTACGAGCAGTACTTC. Protein sequence: CASRKDRDRSYEQYF. The chain links TRBV4-3 to TRBJ2-7; possibly TRBD1 or TRBD2 for D (5 bases each). Trimming removed 8 bases at V and 4 bases at J, with 21 bases between. Germline loops: CDR1 LGHNA, CDR2 YSLEER. The CDR3 is made up of 15 amino acids.